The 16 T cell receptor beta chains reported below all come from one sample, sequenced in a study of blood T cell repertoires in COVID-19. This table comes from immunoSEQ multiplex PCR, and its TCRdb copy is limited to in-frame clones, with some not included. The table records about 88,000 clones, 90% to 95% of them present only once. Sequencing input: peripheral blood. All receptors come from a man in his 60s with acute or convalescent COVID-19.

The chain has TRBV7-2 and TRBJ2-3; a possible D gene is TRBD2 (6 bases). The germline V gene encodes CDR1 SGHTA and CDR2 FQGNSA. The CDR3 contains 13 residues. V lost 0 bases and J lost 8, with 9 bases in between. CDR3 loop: CASSLAGRTTQYF. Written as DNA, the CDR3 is TGTGCCAGCAGCTTAGCGGGGAGGACTACGCAGTATTTT.

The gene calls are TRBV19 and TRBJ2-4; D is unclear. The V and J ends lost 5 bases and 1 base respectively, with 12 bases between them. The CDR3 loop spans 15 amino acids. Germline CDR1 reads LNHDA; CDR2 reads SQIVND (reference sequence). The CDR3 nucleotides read TGTGCCAGTAGTCGAACGAGCGCGGCCAAAAACATTCAGTACTTC. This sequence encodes CASSRTSAAKNIQYF.

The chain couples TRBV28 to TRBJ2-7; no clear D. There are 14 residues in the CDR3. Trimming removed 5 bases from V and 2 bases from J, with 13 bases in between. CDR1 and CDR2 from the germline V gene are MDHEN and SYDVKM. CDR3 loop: CASSAHTPPYEQYF. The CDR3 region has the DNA TGTGCCAGCAGTGCCCACACCCCGCCCTACGAGCAGTACTTC.

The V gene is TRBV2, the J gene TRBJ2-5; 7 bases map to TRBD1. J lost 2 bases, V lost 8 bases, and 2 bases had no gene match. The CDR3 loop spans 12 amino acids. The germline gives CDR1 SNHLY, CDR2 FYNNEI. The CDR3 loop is CASGTEQETQYF. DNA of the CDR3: TGTGCCAGCGGGACAGAACAAGAGACCCAGTACTTC.

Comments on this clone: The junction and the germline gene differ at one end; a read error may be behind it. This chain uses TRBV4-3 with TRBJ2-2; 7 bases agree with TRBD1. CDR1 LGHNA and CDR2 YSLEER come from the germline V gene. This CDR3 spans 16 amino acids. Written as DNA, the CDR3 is TGCGCCAGCAGTCAAGGGGGCCCCAGGAACACCGGGGAGCTGTTTTTT. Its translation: CASSQGGPRNTGELFF.

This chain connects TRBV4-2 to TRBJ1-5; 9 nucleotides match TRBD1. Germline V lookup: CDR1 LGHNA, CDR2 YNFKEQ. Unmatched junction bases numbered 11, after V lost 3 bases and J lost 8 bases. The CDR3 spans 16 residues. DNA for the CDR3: TGTGCCAGCAGCCACGAACTCGGACAGGGGCGGGAGCCCCAGCATTTT. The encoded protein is CASSHELGQGREPQHF.

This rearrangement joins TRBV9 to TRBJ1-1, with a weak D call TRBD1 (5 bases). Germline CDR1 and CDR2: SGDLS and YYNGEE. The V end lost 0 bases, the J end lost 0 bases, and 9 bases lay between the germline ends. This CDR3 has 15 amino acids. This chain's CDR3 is CASSVAGGMNTEAFF. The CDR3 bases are TGTGCCAGCAGCGTAGCGGGGGGTATGAACACTGAAGCTTTCTTT.

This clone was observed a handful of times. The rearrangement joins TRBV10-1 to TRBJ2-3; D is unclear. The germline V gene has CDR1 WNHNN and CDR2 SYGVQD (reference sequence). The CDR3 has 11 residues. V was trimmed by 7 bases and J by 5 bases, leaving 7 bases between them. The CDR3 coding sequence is TGCGCCAGCAACGCGGTAGATACGCAGTATTTT. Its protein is CASNAVDTQYF.

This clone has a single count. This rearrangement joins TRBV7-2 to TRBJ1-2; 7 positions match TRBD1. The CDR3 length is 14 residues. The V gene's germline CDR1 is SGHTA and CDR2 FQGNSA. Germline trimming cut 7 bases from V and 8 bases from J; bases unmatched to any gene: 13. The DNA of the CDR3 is TGTGCCAGCACCACCCCAGGGGGTTATTGGGGCTACACCTTC. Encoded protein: CASTTPGGYWGYTF.

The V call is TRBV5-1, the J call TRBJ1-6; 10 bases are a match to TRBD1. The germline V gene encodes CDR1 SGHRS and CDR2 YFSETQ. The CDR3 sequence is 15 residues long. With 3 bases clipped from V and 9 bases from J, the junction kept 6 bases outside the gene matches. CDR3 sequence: CASSYRQGAGSPLHF. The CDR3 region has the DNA TGCGCCAGCAGCTACCGACAGGGGGCGGGTTCACCCCTCCACTTT.

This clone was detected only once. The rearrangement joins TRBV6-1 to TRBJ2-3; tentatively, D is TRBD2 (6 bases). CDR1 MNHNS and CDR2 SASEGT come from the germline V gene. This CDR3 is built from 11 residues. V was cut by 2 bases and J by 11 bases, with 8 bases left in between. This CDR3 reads CASSERDWQYF. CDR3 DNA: TGTGCCAGCAGTGAAAGGGACTGGCAGTATTTT.

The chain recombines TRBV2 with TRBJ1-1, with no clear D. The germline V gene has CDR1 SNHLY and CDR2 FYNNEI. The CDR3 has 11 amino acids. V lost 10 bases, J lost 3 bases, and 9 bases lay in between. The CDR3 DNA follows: TGTGCCAACCAGGAGGACACTGAAGCTTTCTTT. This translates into CANQEDTEAFF.

DNA for the CDR3: TGCAGCGTCCGGGGACTAGATGCATCGGATACGCAGTATTTT. Amino acid sequence: CSVRGLDASDTQYF. This chain uses TRBV29-1 with TRBJ2-3; TRBD2 aligns across 8 bases. The V gene end was trimmed by 6 bases and the J gene end by 6 bases; junction bases not matched to a gene: 11. This CDR3 has 14 residues. The germline gives CDR1 SQVTM, CDR2 ANQGSEA.

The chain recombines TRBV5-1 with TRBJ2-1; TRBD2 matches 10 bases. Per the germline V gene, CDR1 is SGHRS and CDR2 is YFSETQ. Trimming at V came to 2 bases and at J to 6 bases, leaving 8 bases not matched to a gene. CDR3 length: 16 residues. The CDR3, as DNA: TGCGCCAGCAGCTTCCATACTAGCGGGGCTGTCAATGAGCAGTTCTTC. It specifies CASSFHTSGAVNEQFF.

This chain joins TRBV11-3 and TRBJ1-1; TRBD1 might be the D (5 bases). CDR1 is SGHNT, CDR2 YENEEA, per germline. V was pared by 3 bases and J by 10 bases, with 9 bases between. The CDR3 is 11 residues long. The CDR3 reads CASSLGEGAFF. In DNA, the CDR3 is TGTGCCAGCAGCTTGGGGGAGGGAGCTTTCTTT.

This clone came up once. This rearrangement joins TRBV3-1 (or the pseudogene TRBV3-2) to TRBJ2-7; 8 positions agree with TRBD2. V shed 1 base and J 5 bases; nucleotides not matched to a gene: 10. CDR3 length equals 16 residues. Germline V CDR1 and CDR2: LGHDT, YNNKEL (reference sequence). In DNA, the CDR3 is TGTGCCAGCAGCCAAGCCGGGGGGGGTTCTTCTCACGAGCAGTACTTC. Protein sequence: CASSQAGGGSSHEQYF.